These 5 T cell receptor beta chains originate from one sample sequenced in a study of T cells in Graves' hyperthyroidism and ophthalmopathy. RNA transcripts were the template for amplifying TCR beta CDR3 regions. First-round RT-PCR targeting the TCR CDR3 was performed with the HTBI primer set. Via MiXCR, TCRdb re-called the multiplex PCR reads, giving one row per CDR3 protein. The data hold about 380,000 distinct CDR3 sequences, with under 20% observed a single time. Material: blood. Receptor source: a man aged 18 to 35 with Graves' ophthalmopathy.

This clonotype was detected many times. The rearrangement joins TRBV11-2 to TRBJ1-1; 7 nucleotides align to TRBD1. Germline V gene sequence: CDR1 SGHAT, CDR2 FQNNGV. CDR3 size: 17 residues. Trimming at V came to 2 bases and at J to 1 base, leaving 10 bases not matched to a gene. The CDR3 protein is CASSLILTGVSNTEAFF. CDR3 coding DNA: TGTGCCAGCAGCTTAATACTAACAGGGGTTTCGAACACTGAAGCTTTCTTT.

At least ten counts were recorded for this clonotype. The CDR3 coding sequence is TGTGCCAGCAGTGAGGGAGGGAGTGAGCAGTTCTTC. Encoded protein: CASSEGGSEQFF. J is TRBJ2-1 and V is TRBV2; 7 bases align to TRBD2. Germline CDR1 and CDR2: SNHLY and FYNNEI. With 3 bases clipped from V and 9 bases from J, the junction kept 2 bases outside the gene matches. CDR3 size: 12 residues.

The J gene is TRBJ2-3, the V gene TRBV11-2; 11 nucleotides line up with TRBD2. The trim removed 0 bases at V and 3 bases at J, leaving 8 bases unmatched. Germline CDR1 and CDR2: SGHAT and FQNNGV. This CDR3 region has 18 residues. CDR3 protein: CASSLDLFIAGGTDTQYF. The CDR3 bases are TGTGCCAGCAGCTTAGATCTTTTCATAGCGGGGGGGACAGATACGCAGTATTTT.

This clonotype was recorded at least ten times. The chain employs TRBV11-2 and TRBJ1-4; 7 bases are a match to TRBD1. V lost 4 bases, J lost 8 bases, and 10 bases stayed unmatched. The germline gives CDR1 SGHAT, CDR2 FQNNGV. The CDR3 covers 15 residues. The CDR3 nucleotides are TGTGCCAGCAGCTCCCAGACAGGGTTCCGGGAAAAACTGTTTTTT. Translation: CASSSQTGFREKLFF.

The V call is TRBV6-4, the J call TRBJ2-2, with TRBD1 identical over 7 bases. The CDR3 loop spans 14 amino acids. Unmatched junction bases numbered 0, after V lost 2 bases and J lost 3 bases. In germline, CDR1 is MRHNA, CDR2 SNTAGT. The CDR3 bases are TGTGCCAGCAGTGACGGGACAGACACCGGGGAGCTGTTTTTT. Translation gives CASSDGTDTGELFF.